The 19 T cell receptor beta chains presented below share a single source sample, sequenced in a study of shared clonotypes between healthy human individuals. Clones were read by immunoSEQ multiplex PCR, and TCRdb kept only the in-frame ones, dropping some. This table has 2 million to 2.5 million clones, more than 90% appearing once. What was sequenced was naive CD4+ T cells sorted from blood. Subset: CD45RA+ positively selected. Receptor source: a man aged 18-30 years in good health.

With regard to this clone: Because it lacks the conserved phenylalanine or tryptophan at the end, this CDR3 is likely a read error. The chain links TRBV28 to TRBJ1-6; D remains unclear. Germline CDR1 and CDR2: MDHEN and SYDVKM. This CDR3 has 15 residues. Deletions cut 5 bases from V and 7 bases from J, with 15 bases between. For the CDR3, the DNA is TGTGCCAGCAGTCCTCAGGAGGGATCCAATTCACCCCTCCACCTT. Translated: CASSPQEGSNSPLHL.

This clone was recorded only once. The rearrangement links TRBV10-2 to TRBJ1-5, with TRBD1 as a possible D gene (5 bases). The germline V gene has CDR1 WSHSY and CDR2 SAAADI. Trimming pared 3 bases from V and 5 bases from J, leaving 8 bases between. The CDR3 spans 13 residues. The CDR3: CASSEGADQPQHF. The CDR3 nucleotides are TGCGCCAGCAGTGAAGGGGCCGATCAGCCCCAGCATTTT.

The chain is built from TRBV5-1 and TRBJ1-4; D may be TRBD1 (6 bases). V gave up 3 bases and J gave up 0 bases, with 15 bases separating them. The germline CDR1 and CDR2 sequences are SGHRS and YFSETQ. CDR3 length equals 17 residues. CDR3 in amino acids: CASSSTGPVATNEKLFF. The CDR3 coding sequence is TGCGCCAGCAGCTCGACAGGCCCGGTTGCAACTAATGAAAAACTGTTTTTT. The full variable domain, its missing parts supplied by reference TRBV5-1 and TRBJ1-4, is KAGVTQTPRYLIKTRGQQVTLSCSPISGHRSVSWYQQTPGQGLQFLFEYFSETQRNKGNFPGRFSGRQFSNSRSEMNVSTLELGDSALYLCASSSTGPVATNEKLFFGSGTQLSVL.

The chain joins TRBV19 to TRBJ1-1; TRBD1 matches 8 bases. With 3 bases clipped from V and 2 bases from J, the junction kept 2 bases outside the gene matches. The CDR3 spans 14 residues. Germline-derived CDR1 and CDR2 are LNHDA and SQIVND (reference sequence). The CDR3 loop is CASSMDRDNTEAFF. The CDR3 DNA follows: TGTGCCAGTAGTATGGACAGGGACAACACTGAAGCTTTCTTT.

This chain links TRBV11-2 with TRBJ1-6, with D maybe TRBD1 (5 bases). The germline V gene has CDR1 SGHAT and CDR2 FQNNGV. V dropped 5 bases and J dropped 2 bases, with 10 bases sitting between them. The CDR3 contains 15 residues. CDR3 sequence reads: CASSDGGPYNSPLHF. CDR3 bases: TGTGCCAGCAGCGACGGGGGTCCCTATAATTCACCCCTCCACTTT.

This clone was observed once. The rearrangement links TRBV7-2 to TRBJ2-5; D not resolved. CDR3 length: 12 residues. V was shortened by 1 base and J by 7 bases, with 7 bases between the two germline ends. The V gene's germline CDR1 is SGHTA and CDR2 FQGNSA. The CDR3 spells CASSLEVGTQYF. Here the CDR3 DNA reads TGTGCCAGCAGCTTAGAGGTTGGGACCCAGTACTTC.

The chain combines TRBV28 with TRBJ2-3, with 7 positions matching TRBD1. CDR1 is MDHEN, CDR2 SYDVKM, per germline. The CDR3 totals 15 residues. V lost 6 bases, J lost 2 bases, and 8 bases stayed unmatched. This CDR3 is CASSRQDRDTDTQYF. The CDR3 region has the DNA TGTGCCAGCAGCCGCCAAGACAGGGACACAGATACGCAGTATTTT.

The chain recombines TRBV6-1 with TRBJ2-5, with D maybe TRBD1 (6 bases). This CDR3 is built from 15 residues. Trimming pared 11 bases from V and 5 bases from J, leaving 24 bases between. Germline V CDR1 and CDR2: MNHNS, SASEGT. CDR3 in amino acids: CAGNPGTKARETQYF. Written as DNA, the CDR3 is TGTGCCGGAAACCCCGGGACAAAAGCCAGGGAGACCCAGTACTTC.

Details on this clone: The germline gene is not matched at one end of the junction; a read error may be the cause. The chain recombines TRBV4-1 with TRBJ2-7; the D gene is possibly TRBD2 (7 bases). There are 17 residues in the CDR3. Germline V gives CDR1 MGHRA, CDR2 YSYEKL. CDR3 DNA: TGCGCCAGCAGCCAAAGGGGGGGTCCCGGGGACCCTTACGAGCAGCACTTC. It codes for CASSQRGGPGDPYEQHF.

The chain's CDR3 is CASSPLIREKLFF. For the CDR3, the DNA is TGCGCCAGCAGCCCACTTATCCGGGAAAAACTGTTTTTT. The chain carries TRBV4-1 and TRBJ1-4, with D unresolved. CDR1 and CDR2 from the germline V gene are MGHRA and YSYEKL. Between the trimmed V and J ends, which lost 4 bases and 8 bases, there was a span of 11 bases. The CDR3 covers 13 residues.

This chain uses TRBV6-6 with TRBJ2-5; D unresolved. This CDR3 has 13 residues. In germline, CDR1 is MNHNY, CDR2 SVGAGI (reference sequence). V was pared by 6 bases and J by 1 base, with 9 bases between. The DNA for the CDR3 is TGTGCCAGCAGCCCCCCCGTCCAAGAGACCCAGTACTTC. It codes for CASSPPVQETQYF.

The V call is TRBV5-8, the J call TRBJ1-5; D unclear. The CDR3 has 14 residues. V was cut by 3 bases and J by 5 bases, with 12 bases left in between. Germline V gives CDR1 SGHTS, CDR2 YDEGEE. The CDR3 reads CASSSRAVDQPQHF. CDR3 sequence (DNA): TGTGCCAGCAGCTCAAGGGCCGTTGATCAGCCCCAGCATTTT.

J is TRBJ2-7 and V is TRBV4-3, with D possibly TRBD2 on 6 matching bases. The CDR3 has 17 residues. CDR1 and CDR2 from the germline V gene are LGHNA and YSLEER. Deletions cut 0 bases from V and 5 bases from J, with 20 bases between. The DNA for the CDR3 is TGCGCCAGCAGCCAAGATCACTCCGGGGGTAGAACGAACGAGCAGTACTTC. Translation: CASSQDHSGGRTNEQYF.

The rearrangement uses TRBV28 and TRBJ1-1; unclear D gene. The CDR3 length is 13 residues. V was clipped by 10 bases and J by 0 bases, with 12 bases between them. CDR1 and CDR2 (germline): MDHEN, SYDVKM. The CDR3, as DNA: TGTGCCACCCTGAGCCCAATGAACACTGAAGCTTTCTTT. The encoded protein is CATLSPMNTEAFF.

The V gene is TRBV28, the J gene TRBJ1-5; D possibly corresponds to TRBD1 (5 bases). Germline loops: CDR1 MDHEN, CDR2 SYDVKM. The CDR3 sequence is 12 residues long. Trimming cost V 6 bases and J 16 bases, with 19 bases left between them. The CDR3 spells CASRGTRDAGHF. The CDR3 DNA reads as TGTGCCAGCAGGGGAACCCGGGACGCCGGTCATTTT.

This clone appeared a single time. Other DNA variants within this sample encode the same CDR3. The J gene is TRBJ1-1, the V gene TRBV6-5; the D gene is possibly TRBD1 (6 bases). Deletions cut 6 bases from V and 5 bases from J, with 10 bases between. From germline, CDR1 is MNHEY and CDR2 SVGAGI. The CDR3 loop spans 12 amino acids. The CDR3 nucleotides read TGTGCCAGCAGAAACAGGGTGACTGAAGCTTTCTTT. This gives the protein CASRNRVTEAFF.

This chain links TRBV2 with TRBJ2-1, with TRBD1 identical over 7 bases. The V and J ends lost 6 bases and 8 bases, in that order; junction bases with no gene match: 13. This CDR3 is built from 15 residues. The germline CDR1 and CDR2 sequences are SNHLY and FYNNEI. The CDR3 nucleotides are TGTGCCAGCAGCTCCAGACAGGGCTGGGATTATGAGCAGTTCTTC. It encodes CASSSRQGWDYEQFF. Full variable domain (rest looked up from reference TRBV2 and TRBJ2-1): EPEVTQTPSHQVTQMGQEVILRCVPISNHLYFYWYRQILGQKVEFLVSFYNNEISEKSEIFDDQFSVERPDGSNFTLKIRSTKLEDSAMYFCASSSRQGWDYEQFFGPGTRLTVL.

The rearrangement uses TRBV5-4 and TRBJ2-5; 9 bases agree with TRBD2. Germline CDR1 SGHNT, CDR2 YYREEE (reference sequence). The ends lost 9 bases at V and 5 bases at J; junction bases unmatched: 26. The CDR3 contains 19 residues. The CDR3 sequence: CATQPYILPSGVGEETQYF. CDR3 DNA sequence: TGTGCCACCCAGCCGTATATCCTCCCTAGCGGGGTTGGGGAGGAGACCCAGTACTTC.

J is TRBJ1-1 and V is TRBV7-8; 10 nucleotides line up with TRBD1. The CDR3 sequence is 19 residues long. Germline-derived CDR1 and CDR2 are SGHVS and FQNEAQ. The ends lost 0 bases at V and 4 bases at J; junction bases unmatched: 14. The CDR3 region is CASSLAEGTGVSFFTEAFF. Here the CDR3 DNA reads TGTGCCAGCAGCTTAGCGGAAGGGACAGGGGTCTCTTTTTTCACTGAAGCTTTCTTT.